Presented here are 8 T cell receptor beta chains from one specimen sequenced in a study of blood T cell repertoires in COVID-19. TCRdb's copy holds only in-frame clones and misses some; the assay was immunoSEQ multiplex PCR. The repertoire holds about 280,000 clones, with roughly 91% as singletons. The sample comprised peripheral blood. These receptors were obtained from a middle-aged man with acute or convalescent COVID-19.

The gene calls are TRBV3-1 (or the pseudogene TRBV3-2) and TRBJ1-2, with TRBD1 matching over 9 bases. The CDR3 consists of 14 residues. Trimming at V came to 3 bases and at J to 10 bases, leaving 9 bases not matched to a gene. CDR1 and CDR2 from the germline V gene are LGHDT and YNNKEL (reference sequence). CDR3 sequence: CASSHTRDRVNYTF. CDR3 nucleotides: TGTGCCAGCAGCCACACCCGGGACAGGGTAAACTACACCTTC.

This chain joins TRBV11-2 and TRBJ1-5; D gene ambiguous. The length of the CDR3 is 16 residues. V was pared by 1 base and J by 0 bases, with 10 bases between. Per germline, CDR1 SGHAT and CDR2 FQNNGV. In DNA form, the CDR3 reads TGTGCCAGCAGCTTAGGGCAGACTTATAGCAATCAGCCCCAGCATTTT. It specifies CASSLGQTYSNQPQHF.

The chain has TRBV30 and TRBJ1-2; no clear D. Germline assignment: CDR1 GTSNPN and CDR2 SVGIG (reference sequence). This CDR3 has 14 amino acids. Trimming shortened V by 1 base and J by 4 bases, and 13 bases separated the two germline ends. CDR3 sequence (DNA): TGTGCCTGGAGTGACCCCCTGAGCGGCTATGGCTACACCTTC. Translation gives CAWSDPLSGYGYTF.

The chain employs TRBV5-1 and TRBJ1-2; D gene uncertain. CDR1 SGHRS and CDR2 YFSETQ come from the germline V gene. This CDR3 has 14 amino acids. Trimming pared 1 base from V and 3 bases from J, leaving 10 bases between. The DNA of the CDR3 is TGCGCCAGCAGCTTGTCCATGGAGTACTATGGCTACACCTTC. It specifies CASSLSMEYYGYTF.

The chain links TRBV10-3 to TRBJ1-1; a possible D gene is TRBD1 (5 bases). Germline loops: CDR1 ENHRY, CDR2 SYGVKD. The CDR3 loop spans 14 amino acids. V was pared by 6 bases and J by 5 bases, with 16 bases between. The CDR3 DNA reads TGTGCCATCAGGCGACAGATCCTGGGGACTGAAGCTTTCTTT. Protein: CAIRRQILGTEAFF.

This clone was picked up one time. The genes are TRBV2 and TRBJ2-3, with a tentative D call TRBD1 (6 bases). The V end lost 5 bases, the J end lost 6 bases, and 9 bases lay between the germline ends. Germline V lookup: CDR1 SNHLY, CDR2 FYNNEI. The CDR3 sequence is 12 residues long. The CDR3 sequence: CASSLQGDTQYF. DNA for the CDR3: TGTGCCAGCAGTCTTCAGGGGGATACGCAGTATTTT. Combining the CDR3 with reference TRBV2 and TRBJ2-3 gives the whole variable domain EPEVTQTPSHQVTQMGQEVILRCVPISNHLYFYWYRQILGQKVEFLVSFYNNEISEKSEIFDDQFSVERPDGSNFTLKIRSTKLEDSAMYFCASSLQGDTQYFGPGTRLTVL.

DNA of the CDR3: TGTGCCAGCAGTGAGTTTGTGCCACAGCTTAATGAGCAGTTCTTC. Protein product: CASSEFVPQLNEQFF. This sequence joins TRBV6-1 and TRBJ2-1; D not resolved. The CDR3 sequence is 15 residues long. Germline V gives CDR1 MNHNS, CDR2 SASEGT. V shed 3 bases and J shed 7 bases, with 16 bases lying between them.

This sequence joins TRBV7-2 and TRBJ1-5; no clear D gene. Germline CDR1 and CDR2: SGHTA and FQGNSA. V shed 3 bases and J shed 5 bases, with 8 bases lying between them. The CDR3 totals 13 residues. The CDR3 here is CASSFARDQPQHF. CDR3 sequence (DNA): TGTGCCAGCAGCTTTGCCCGGGATCAGCCCCAGCATTTT.